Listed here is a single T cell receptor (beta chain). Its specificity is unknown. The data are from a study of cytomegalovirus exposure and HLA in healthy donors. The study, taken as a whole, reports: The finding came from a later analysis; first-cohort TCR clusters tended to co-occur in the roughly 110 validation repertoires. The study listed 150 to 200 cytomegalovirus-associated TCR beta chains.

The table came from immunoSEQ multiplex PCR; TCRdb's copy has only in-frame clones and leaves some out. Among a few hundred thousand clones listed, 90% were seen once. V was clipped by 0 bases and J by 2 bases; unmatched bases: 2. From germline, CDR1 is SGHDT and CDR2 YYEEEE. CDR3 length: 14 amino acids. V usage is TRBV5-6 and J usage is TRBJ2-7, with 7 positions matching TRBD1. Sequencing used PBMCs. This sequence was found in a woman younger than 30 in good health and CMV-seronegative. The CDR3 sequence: CASSLGDSPYEQYV. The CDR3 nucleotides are TGTGCCAGCAGCTTGGGGGACAGCCCCTACGAGCAGTACGTC.